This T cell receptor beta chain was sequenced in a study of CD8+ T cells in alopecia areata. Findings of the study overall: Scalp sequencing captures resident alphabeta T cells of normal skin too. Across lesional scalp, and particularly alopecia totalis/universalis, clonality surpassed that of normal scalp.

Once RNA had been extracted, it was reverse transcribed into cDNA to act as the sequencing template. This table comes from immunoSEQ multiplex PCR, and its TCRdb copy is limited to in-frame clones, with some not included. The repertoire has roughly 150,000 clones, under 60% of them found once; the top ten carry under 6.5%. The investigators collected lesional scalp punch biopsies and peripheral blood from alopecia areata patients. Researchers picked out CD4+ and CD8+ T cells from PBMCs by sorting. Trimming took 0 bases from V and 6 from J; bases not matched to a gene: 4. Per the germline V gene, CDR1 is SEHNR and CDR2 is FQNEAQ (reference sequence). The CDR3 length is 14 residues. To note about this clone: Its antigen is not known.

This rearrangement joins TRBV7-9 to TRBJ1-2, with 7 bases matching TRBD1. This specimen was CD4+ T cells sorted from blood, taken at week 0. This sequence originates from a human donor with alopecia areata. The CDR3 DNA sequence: TGTGCCAGCAGCTTAGCCGACAGGGTAAATGGCTACACCTTC. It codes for CASSLADRVNGYTF.